This TCR beta chain was recovered during a study of blood T cell repertoires in COVID-19. Study information: Acute-phase and convalescent COVID-19 samples originated in the United States, Italy and Spain. Sample material is recorded as cDNA or gDNA derived from T cells, B-cell-depleted T cells, or PBMCs.

V shed 6 bases, J shed 2 bases, and the junction held 5 bases outside the gene matches. CDR1 and CDR2 (germline): SGHRS, YFSETQ. This CDR3 has 14 residues. Per the original methods: Amplification from reference gene primers served as the basis for estimated nucleated cell counts. Assay used: immunoSEQ multiplex PCR; TCRdb lists only in-frame clones, some missing. That table supplies the V and J calls and clone size; D and trimming were determined from the DNA. The sample lists about 150,000 clones, 87% seen once, with around 4.6% in the top ten. The TCR originated in a woman aged 60-75 years with active or convalescent COVID-19. The gene calls are TRBV5-1 and TRBJ2-3; 8 bases align to TRBD2. The sample comprised peripheral blood. The CDR3 protein is CASNGGGYTDTQYF. CDR3 nucleotide sequence: TGCGCCAGCAATGGCGGGGGGTACACAGATACGCAGTATTTT.